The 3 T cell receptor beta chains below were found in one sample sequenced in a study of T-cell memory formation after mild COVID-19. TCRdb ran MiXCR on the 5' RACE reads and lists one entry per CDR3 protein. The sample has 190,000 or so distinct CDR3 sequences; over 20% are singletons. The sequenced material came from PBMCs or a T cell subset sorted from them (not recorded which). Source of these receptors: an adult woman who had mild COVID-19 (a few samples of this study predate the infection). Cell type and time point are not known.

CDR3 in amino acids: CASSPTRTDYGYTF. CDR3 bases: TGTGCCAGCAGCCCGACCCGGACAGACTATGGCTACACCTTC. The chain joins TRBV7-9 to TRBJ1-2; D is possibly TRBD1 (6 bases). Per the germline V gene, CDR1 is SEHNR and CDR2 is FQNEAQ (reference sequence). Trimming took off 5 bases at V and 3 bases at J, with 13 bases between the two ends. The CDR3 length is 14 residues.

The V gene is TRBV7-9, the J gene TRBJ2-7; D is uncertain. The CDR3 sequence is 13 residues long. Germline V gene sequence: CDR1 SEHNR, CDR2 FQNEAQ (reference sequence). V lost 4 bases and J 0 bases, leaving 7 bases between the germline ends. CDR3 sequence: CASSSESSYEQYF. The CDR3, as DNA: TGTGCCAGCAGCTCAGAAAGCTCCTACGAGCAGTACTTC. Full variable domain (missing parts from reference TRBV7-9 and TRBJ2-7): DTGVSQNPRHKITKRGQNVTFRCDPISEHNRLYWYRQTLGQGPEFLTYFQNEAQLEKSRLLSDRFSAERPKGSFSTLEIQRTEQGDSAMYLCASSSESSYEQYFGPGTRLTVT.

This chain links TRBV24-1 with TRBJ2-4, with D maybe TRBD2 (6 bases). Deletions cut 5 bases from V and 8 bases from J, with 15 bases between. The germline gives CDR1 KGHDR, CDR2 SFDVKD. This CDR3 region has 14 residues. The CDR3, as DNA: TGTGCCACCAGTGGAGATCCGGGGGATGACATTCAGTACTTC. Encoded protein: CATSGDPGDDIQYF.